This TCR beta chain stems from a study of T cells after yellow fever vaccination. TCR cDNA, made by 5'RACE template switching, carried an added universal primer site and UMIs. TCRdb itself ran the 5' RACE reads through MiXCR, one entry per CDR3 protein. The sample has more than 300,000 distinct CDR3 sequences, around 6.8% seen once; the top ten hold over 15%. V lost 1 base, J lost 16 bases, and 26 bases lay in between. CDR1 is LGHNA, CDR2 YSLEER, per germline. The CDR3 has 17 residues. A remark on this clonotype: Its cognate antigen is unknown.

Notes on the study in general: Most clones from primary vaccination resurfaced after the booster (around 97% CD4, 75% to 90% CD8). Though it reached lower strength, the secondary response hit its peak faster, day 5 versus 15.

This clonotype originated in a young man who received the YFV17D yellow fever vaccine. V and J are TRBV4-3 and TRBJ1-6; no clear D. Sequences were derived from PBMCs, sampled roughly seven weeks after the first yellow fever vaccination. The DNA of the CDR3 is TGCGCCAGCAGCCAAGGATTTTTGTCCTCGGCACGGGTGAAACTCCACTTT. Translation: CASSQGFLSSARVKLHF.